A single sample gave rise to the 24 T cell receptor beta chains below, sequenced in a study of CD8 T cells in Susac syndrome. With random hexamers, roughly 0.45 to 1 ug RNA was reverse transcribed. TCRdb itself ran the immunoSEQ multiplex PCR reads through MiXCR, one entry per CDR3 protein. This table has around 56,000 distinct CDR3 sequences, roughly 92% appearing once. The sequenced sample was CD8+ T cells from PBMCs. These receptor sequences come from a human donor in good health.

The CDR3 spells CASSQGMGLAGGWSSYNEQFF. Here the CDR3 DNA reads TGTGCCAGCAGCCAGGGTATGGGACTAGCGGGGGGATGGAGCTCCTACAATGAGCAGTTCTTC. V gene TRBV3-1 combines with J gene TRBJ2-1; TRBD2 matches at 15 bases. V was pared by 3 bases and J by 0 bases, with 12 bases of the junction left unmatched. CDR3 length equals 21 residues. Germline assignment: CDR1 LGHDT and CDR2 YNNKEL (reference sequence).

About this clonotype: A junction boundary mismatches the germline segment, possibly from a read error. The rearrangement links TRBV7-8 to TRBJ2-7; D ambiguous. The germline V gene has CDR1 SGHVS and CDR2 FQNEAQ. There are 13 residues in the CDR3. DNA for the CDR3: TGTGCCGGCAGCTTCGGGCGGTATTACGAGCAGTACTTC. It encodes CAGSFGRYYEQYF.

The CDR3 DNA reads TGTGCCAGCAGCTTAGCGGGCAGGCAAGAGACCCAGTACTTC. Encoded protein: CASSLAGRQETQYF. The V and J genes are TRBV7-2 and TRBJ2-5; D gene unclear. This CDR3 contains 14 residues. V dropped 0 bases and J dropped 2 bases, with 7 bases sitting between them. Germline CDR1 and CDR2: SGHTA and FQGNSA.

The chain couples TRBV7-9 to TRBJ1-5; TRBD1 is a possible D gene (5 bases). Germline CDR1 SEHNR, CDR2 FQNEAQ (reference sequence). V was cut by 5 bases and J by 7 bases, with 15 bases left in between. The CDR3 contains 14 residues. CDR3 DNA: TGTGCCAGCAGCCCGGGGGGTACCAACCAGCCCCAGCATTTT. It specifies CASSPGGTNQPQHF.

V gene TRBV19 combines with J gene TRBJ2-3, with D maybe TRBD2 (5 bases). The CDR3 is made up of 15 amino acids. The germline gives CDR1 LNHDA, CDR2 SQIVND (reference sequence). Trimming left V 5 bases short and J 3 bases short, with 15 bases between. The CDR3 spells CASSPLGAWTDTQYF. The CDR3 region has the DNA TGTGCCAGTAGTCCTCTGGGAGCCTGGACAGATACGCAGTATTTT.

Concerning this clonotype itself: Germline is not matched at one junction end, which may reflect a read error. The chain recombines TRBV4-3 with TRBJ2-3; D call uncertain. CDR1 and CDR2 from the germline V gene are LGHNA and YSLEER. The CDR3 sequence is 15 residues long. DNA of the CDR3: TGCGCCAGCGGCCAAGATATCACTAGCACAGATACGCAGTATTTT. It codes for CASGQDITSTDTQYF.

The rearrangement uses TRBV27 and TRBJ2-7; the D is unclear. Trimming shortened V by 4 bases and J by 2 bases, and 12 bases separated the two germline ends. The CDR3 consists of 14 residues. Germline CDR1 is MNHEY and CDR2 is SMNVEV (reference sequence). The CDR3 DNA is TGTGCCAGCAGTTCCAACCCTTTGACCTACGAGCAGTACTTC. It codes for CASSSNPLTYEQYF.

CDR3 in DNA: TGTGCCAGCAGCCTCCTCCGGGGGGCGGACAATGAGCAGTTCTTC. Translated, it gives CASSLLRGADNEQFF. This rearrangement joins TRBV9 to TRBJ2-1; D may be TRBD2 (7 bases). Trimming shortened V by 4 bases and J by 5 bases, and 16 bases separated the two germline ends. Germline-derived CDR1 and CDR2 are SGDLS and YYNGEE. The CDR3 covers 15 residues.

The V call is TRBV19, the J call TRBJ2-1; D gene unclear. Per the germline V gene, CDR1 is LNHDA and CDR2 is SQIVND (reference sequence). V dropped 2 bases and J dropped 3 bases, with 5 bases sitting between them. This CDR3 region has 13 residues. CDR3: CASSILGYNEQFF. DNA of the CDR3: TGTGCCAGTAGTATATTGGGCTACAATGAGCAGTTCTTC.

The CDR3 sequence: CASSWTDKVEQYF. The CDR3 nucleotides read TGTGCCAGCAGCTGGACTGACAAAGTTGAGCAGTACTTC. The chain joins TRBV7-6 to TRBJ2-7, with D perhaps TRBD2 (5 bases). V was pared by 4 bases and J by 7 bases, with 14 bases between. Germline CDR1 is SGHVS and CDR2 is FNYEAQ. This CDR3 comprises 13 residues.

The V and J genes are TRBV2 and TRBJ2-7, with D tentatively TRBD1 (6 bases). Germline V gene lookup returns CDR1 SNHLY and CDR2 FYNNEI. The CDR3 length is 14 residues. The germline V and J ends were trimmed by 11 bases and 4 bases, with 21 bases remaining between them. This CDR3 is CASIGGQLLYEQYF. In DNA, the CDR3 is TGTGCCTCTATAGGTGGACAGTTACTATACGAGCAGTACTTC.

In nucleotides, the CDR3 is TGTGCCAGCAGCCACCCCCAAGGATTAGTAGAAGCTTTCTTT. Translated: CASSHPQGLVEAFF. This sequence joins TRBV4-2 and TRBJ1-1; the D is unclear. V was trimmed by 3 bases and J by 8 bases, leaving 16 bases between them. This CDR3 has 14 residues. Looked up from germline, CDR1 is LGHNA and CDR2 is YNFKEQ.

This clonotype was found a few times. V usage is TRBV9 and J usage is TRBJ2-7; 8 nucleotides line up with TRBD1. CDR3 length: 14 residues. Germline V CDR1 and CDR2: SGDLS, YYNGEE. V shed 0 bases and J 2 bases; nucleotides not matched to a gene: 1. CDR3 region: CASSVGTGTYEQYF. CDR3 in DNA: TGTGCCAGCAGCGTAGGGACAGGGACCTACGAGCAGTACTTC.

The chain employs TRBV30 and TRBJ1-1; D gene unclear. CDR1 is GTSNPN, CDR2 SVGIG, per germline (reference sequence). The CDR3 is 14 residues long. The V end lost 2 bases, the J end lost 0 bases, and 10 bases lay between the germline ends. CDR3 sequence (DNA): TGTGCCTGGAGTTGGGAGAATATGAACACTGAAGCTTTCTTT. It specifies CAWSWENMNTEAFF. Looking up the rest from reference TRBV30 and TRBJ1-1 gives the full variable domain: SQTIHQWPATLVQPVGSPLSLECTVEGTSNPNLYWYRQAAGRGLQLLFYSVGIGQISSEVPQNLSASRPQDRQFILSSKKLLLSDSGFYLCAWSWENMNTEAFFGQGTRLTVV.

Remarks on this clonotype: Mismatch with germline at one junction end may stem from a read error. The chain links TRBV2 to TRBJ2-7, with TRBD1 as a possible D gene (5 bases). The germline gives CDR1 SNHLY, CDR2 FYNNEI. CDR3 length equals 12 residues. The chain's CDR3 is CASGDRIYEQYF. The CDR3 DNA is TGTGCCAGCGGTGACAGAATCTACGAGCAGTACTTC.

The chain carries TRBV12-3 or TRBV12-4 and TRBJ1-3; TRBD1 matches 10 bases. The CDR3 length is 19 residues. V trimming: 6 bases; J trimming: 0 bases; junction bases outside the gene matches: 14. This chain's CDR3 is CASRLAEDRGTSSGNTIYF. DNA of the CDR3: TGTGCCAGCAGACTTGCTGAGGACAGGGGGACCAGCTCTGGAAACACCATATATTTT.

The chain uses TRBV5-1 and TRBJ2-1; D remains ambiguous. Germline CDR1 SGHRS, CDR2 YFSETQ. The CDR3 extends over 13 amino acids. Trimming cost V 1 base and J 7 bases, with 9 bases left between them. The CDR3 here is CASSLSRPNEQFF. The CDR3 DNA is TGCGCCAGCAGCTTGTCGAGGCCGAATGAGCAGTTCTTC.

This chain links TRBV7-9 with TRBJ2-2; 9 bases match TRBD1. The CDR3 runs to 17 residues. J lost 1 base, V lost 4 bases, and 7 bases had no gene match. From germline, CDR1 is SEHNR and CDR2 FQNEAQ (reference sequence). CDR3 region: CASSSPGTGLNTGELFF. Here the CDR3 DNA reads TGTGCCAGCAGCTCCCCCGGGACAGGGCTGAACACCGGGGAGCTGTTTTTT.

This clonotype has only one observation. The V and J genes are TRBV25-1 and TRBJ2-1; D is uncertain. The CDR3 contains 13 residues. Germline V gives CDR1 MGHDK, CDR2 SYGVNS. V shed 9 bases and J shed 5 bases, with 14 bases lying between them. The CDR3 coding sequence is TGTGCCAGTACGACAAGGGAAAACAATGAGCAGTTCTTC. This codes for CASTTRENNEQFF.

Written as DNA, the CDR3 is TGCGCCAGCAGACCGACTAGCGGGGGGCTCACAGATACGCAGTATTTT. Amino acids: CASRPTSGGLTDTQYF. V is TRBV4-1 and J is TRBJ2-3; TRBD2 matches at 13 bases. Germline lookup yields CDR1 MGHRA and CDR2 YSYEKL. The CDR3 runs 16 residues. The J segment lost 2 bases and the V segment lost 6 bases, leaving 5 bases of the junction unmatched.

V gene TRBV20-1 combines with J gene TRBJ2-7, with D uncertain. Germline loops: CDR1 DFQATT, CDR2 SNEGSKA (reference sequence). The CDR3 spans 13 residues. Between the trimmed V and J ends, which lost 5 bases and 3 bases, there was a span of 14 bases. CDR3 sequence (DNA): TGCAGTGCTCCGGCAAGTGCGGACTACGAGCAGTACTTC. Translated, it gives CSAPASADYEQYF.

The genes are TRBV7-2 and TRBJ2-1; no clear D gene. V was clipped by 1 base and J by 0 bases, with 7 bases between them. Germline loops: CDR1 SGHTA, CDR2 FQGNSA. The length of the CDR3 is 15 residues. CDR3 nucleotides: TGTGCCAGCAGCTTAGGACCGCTCTCCTACAATGAGCAGTTCTTC. Protein sequence: CASSLGPLSYNEQFF.

Here the CDR3 reads CASSLDIQYF. The CDR3, as DNA: TGTGCCAGCAGTTTGGACATTCAGTACTTC. V and J are TRBV12-3 or TRBV12-4 and TRBJ2-4; D remains unclear. This CDR3 spans 10 amino acids. Trimming stripped 3 bases from V and 8 bases from J, with 2 bases between.

The gene calls are TRBV29-1 and TRBJ2-1; TRBD2 agrees at 7 bases. The CDR3 consists of 13 residues. J gave up 4 bases and V 2 bases, and 2 bases lay outside the gene matches. The V gene's germline CDR1 is SQVTM and CDR2 ANQGSEA. The CDR3 loop is CSVETSEYNEQFF. The CDR3, as DNA: TGCAGCGTTGAAACTAGCGAGTACAATGAGCAGTTCTTC.